This T cell receptor beta chain was sequenced in a study of regulatory T cells in long-lasting Graves disease. As to time point: newly diagnosed GD, antithyroid drugs for less than 3 months. Preparation of the TCR library used RNA extracted from PBMCs. This CDR3 spans 14 amino acids. V lost 7 bases to trimming and J lost 4 bases, with 13 bases between them. HTBI primers from iRepertoire and Arm-PCR of CDR3 regions yielded the TCR beta libraries. MiXCR was run by TCRdb on the multiplex PCR reads, yielding one entry per CDR3 protein. The profile shows roughly 560,000 distinct CDR3 sequences, approximately 16% of them singletons. These data also featured in a second study, about T cells in Graves' hyperthyroidism and ophthalmopathy.

The sequence was collected from a woman aged 35-65 years with Graves disease. The chain joins TRBV12-3 or TRBV12-4 to TRBJ2-2; no clear D gene. This sample comprised peripheral blood mononuclear cells (PBMCs), obtained at new diagnosis, from a patient treated with antithyroid drugs. The CDR3 region has the DNA TGTGCCAGCACCAACGCTGCCCCCACCGGGGAGCTGTTTTTT. Protein sequence: CASTNAAPTGELFF.